Listed below are T cell receptor beta chains from one sample, sequenced in a study of cytomegalovirus exposure and HLA in healthy donors. The table came from immunoSEQ multiplex PCR; TCRdb's copy has only in-frame clones and leaves some out. The sample holds about 190,000 clones; under 85% are singletons and the top ten take over 1.5%. Sequencing was done on a sample of PBMCs. Receptor source: a woman under 30 in good health and CMV-seronegative. The conserved cysteine and the conserved F or W are not part of the CDR3 here. The D gene is left open where the match is weak. A row's size may be missing; if present it is once, few, many or a size class.

V: TRBV28; J: TRBJ1-2; size: few; D: .; CDR3: ASTATGRGYT
V: TRBV11-3; J: TRBJ1-5; size: .; D: .; CDR3: ASSSPRGSPNQPQH
V: TRBV18; J: .; size: few; D: .; CDR3: ASSPLLAGEYEQY
V: TRBV27; J: TRBJ2-7; size: .; D: .; CDR3: ASRAGTLIYEQY
V: TRBV9; J: TRBJ1-1; size: few; D: TRBD1; CDR3: ASSASGTGGDTEAF
V: TRBV5-1; J: TRBJ1-1; size: .; D: .; CDR3: ASSVRLANTEAF
V: TRBV2; J: TRBJ1-6; size: .; D: .; CDR3: AKSQEGSSYNSPLH
V: TRBV2; J: TRBJ1-2; size: few; D: .; CDR3: ASSPRRANYGYT
V: TRBV5-6; J: .; size: .; D: .; CDR3: ASSLVIEAPYEQY
V: TRBV7-7; J: TRBJ2-2; size: .; D: TRBD2; CDR3: ASSSTEGLAGGPGELF
V: TRBV21-1; J: TRBJ2-7; size: .; D: .; CDR3: ASSRGTGFYEQY
V: TRBV4-2; J: TRBJ2-1; size: .; D: TRBD2; CDR3: ASSRRLAANEQF
V: TRBV6-5; J: TRBJ2-2; size: .; D: .; CDR3: ATRRLEELF
V: TRBV5-1; J: TRBJ2-7; size: .; D: .; CDR3: ASSLVDSGSYEQY
V: TRBV9; J: TRBJ2-1; size: .; D: TRBD2; CDR3: ASSVERGTSVYNEQF
V: TRBV5-4; J: TRBJ1-1; size: .; D: .; CDR3: ASSLVFGQRNTEAF
V: TRBV5-1; J: TRBJ2-7; size: .; D: .; CDR3: ASSLAGVSDEQY
V: TRBV21-1; J: TRBJ1-4; size: .; D: .; CDR3: ASSKDRVATNEKLF
V: TRBV6-1; J: TRBJ1-4; size: .; D: .; CDR3: ATKIPTNEKLF
V: TRBV6-5; J: TRBJ2-7; size: .; D: .; CDR3: ASSRTGYEQY
V: TRBV7-3; J: TRBJ2-2; size: .; D: TRBD2; CDR3: ASSSGLAGAHGELF
V: TRBV7-3; J: TRBJ2-5; size: .; D: TRBD1; CDR3: ASSPTGAIQETQY
V: TRBV6-5; J: TRBJ2-7; size: .; D: TRBD2; CDR3: ASSGSGLADYEQY
V: TRBV18; J: TRBJ2-5; size: .; D: .; CDR3: ASSGSGEETQY
V: TRBV19; J: TRBJ2-2; size: .; D: TRBD2; CDR3: ASSTTGGVTGELF
V: TRBV19; J: TRBJ2-5; size: few; D: .; CDR3: ASSIQTEETQY
V: TRBV28; J: TRBJ1-4; size: .; D: .; CDR3: ASSLSVAGDREKLF
V: TRBV6-5; J: TRBJ2-7; size: .; D: TRBD1; CDR3: ASSFADRGYEQY
V: TRBV5-6; J: .; size: .; D: TRBD2; CDR3: ASSLALAGGSSYEQY